These 17 T cell receptor beta chains share one sample of origin, sequenced in a study of blood T cell repertoires in COVID-19. Libraries were prepared by immunoSEQ multiplex PCR; TCRdb keeps only in-frame clonotypes and omits some of them. The sample yields about 140,000 clones, over 65% seen once. The sequencing input was peripheral blood. The receptors stem from a man in his forties or fifties with acute or convalescent COVID-19.

DNA of the CDR3: TGTGCCACCAGTGATTTGGGACTAGCGGAAGAGACCCAGTACTTC. Translating gives CATSDLGLAEETQYF. The chain has TRBV24-1 and TRBJ2-5; 10 nucleotides agree with TRBD2. V trimming: 0 bases; J trimming: 3 bases; junction bases outside the gene matches: 0. The germline V gene encodes CDR1 KGHDR and CDR2 SFDVKD. The CDR3 length is 15 residues.

The rearrangement joins TRBV9 to TRBJ1-2; unclear D gene. V dropped 0 bases and J dropped 9 bases, with 6 bases sitting between them. Germline V gene sequence: CDR1 SGDLS, CDR2 YYNGEE. The CDR3 runs to 11 residues. The CDR3 loop is CASSVGESYTF. The DNA for the CDR3 is TGTGCCAGCAGCGTAGGGGAGAGCTACACCTTC.

In this sample, this clone turned up once. Other DNA variants within this sample encode the same CDR3. The chain employs TRBV29-1 and TRBJ1-1; TRBD1 agrees at 8 bases. Per germline, CDR1 SQVTM and CDR2 ANQGSEA. V was pared by 7 bases and J by 1 base, with 2 bases of the junction left unmatched. This CDR3 comprises 12 residues. The CDR3: CSGDRGNTEAFF. The CDR3 DNA sequence: TGCAGCGGTGACAGGGGGAACACTGAAGCTTTCTTT.

The CDR3 region has the DNA TGTGCCAGCAGTCGACAGGGAAACTACGAGCAGTACGTC. The encoded protein is CASSRQGNYEQYV. The rearrangement uses TRBV28 and TRBJ2-7; 7 nucleotides match TRBD1. Germline V gives CDR1 MDHEN, CDR2 SYDVKM. The CDR3 extends over 13 amino acids. Trimming cost V 5 bases and J 3 bases; bases outside gene matches: 4.

The chain uses TRBV3-1 (or the pseudogene TRBV3-2) and TRBJ2-7; possibly TRBD1 for D (6 bases). Germline CDR1 reads LGHDT; CDR2 reads YNNKEL (reference sequence). The length of the CDR3 is 15 residues. V dropped 4 bases and J dropped 2 bases, with 15 bases sitting between them. The chain's CDR3 is CASSRLRGTTYEQYV. In DNA form, the CDR3 reads TGTGCCAGCAGCCGGCTAAGGGGGACCACCTACGAGCAGTACGTC.

This clone was detected ten times or more. The gene calls are TRBV19 and TRBJ2-5; D is possibly TRBD1 (6 bases). The ends were cut back, 3 bases at V and 1 base at J, with 12 bases in the middle. This CDR3 is built from 15 residues. Germline CDR1 is LNHDA and CDR2 is SQIVND (reference sequence). The CDR3 coding sequence is TGTGCCAGTAGTATGCCGGGACACCCCCAAGAGACCCAGTACTTC. Translating it yields CASSMPGHPQETQYF.

V gene TRBV29-1 combines with J gene TRBJ2-2; the match to TRBD1 covers 7 bases. Germline CDR1 is SQVTM and CDR2 is ANQGSEA. This CDR3 spans 12 amino acids. Trimming at V came to 7 bases and at J to 3 bases, leaving 2 bases not matched to a gene. The CDR3 loop is CSAGQYTGELFF. The CDR3 DNA follows: TGCAGCGCGGGACAGTACACCGGGGAGCTGTTTTTT.

The chain is built from TRBV19 and TRBJ1-2; unclear D gene. The CDR3 is 14 residues long. The V end was cut by 5 bases, the J end by 0 bases, with 10 bases between. Germline CDR1 LNHDA, CDR2 SQIVND (reference sequence). The CDR3 sequence is CASSAFPANYGYTF. The CDR3 nucleotides are TGTGCCAGTAGTGCCTTTCCAGCTAACTATGGCTACACCTTC.

This chain uses TRBV10-1 with TRBJ1-1; TRBD1 matches at 8 bases. This CDR3 is 13 amino acids long. The V gene's germline CDR1 is WNHNN and CDR2 SYGVQD (reference sequence). Trimming cost V 7 bases and J 7 bases; bases outside gene matches: 8. The CDR3 sequence is CASKGQGVGEAFF. DNA for the CDR3: TGCGCCAGCAAAGGACAGGGCGTCGGTGAAGCTTTCTTT.

J is TRBJ1-2 and V is TRBV5-4; D is unresolved. V gave up 0 bases and J gave up 5 bases, with 11 bases separating them. Looked up from germline, CDR1 is SGHNT and CDR2 is YYREEE (reference sequence). The length of the CDR3 is 14 residues. The CDR3: CASSLATPPYGYTF. DNA of the CDR3: TGTGCCAGCAGCTTGGCGACTCCGCCATATGGCTACACCTTC.

The chain uses TRBV7-7 and TRBJ2-5, with D tentatively TRBD2 (5 bases). The CDR3 covers 14 residues. Germline-derived CDR1 and CDR2 are SSHAT and FNYEAQ (reference sequence). Trimming cost V 5 bases and J 7 bases, with 17 bases left between them. CDR3 sequence reads: CASSPSNEEATQYF. The CDR3 region has the DNA TGTGCCAGCAGCCCGTCCAATGAGGAGGCGACCCAGTACTTC.

The chain carries TRBV2 and TRBJ2-5, with a possible D match to TRBD2 (5 bases). The CDR3 loop spans 15 amino acids. CDR1 is SNHLY and CDR2 is FYNNEI in the germline V gene. Trimming took 7 bases from V and 7 from J, leaving 22 bases between them. CDR3 in DNA: TGTGCCAGCACACCATTGTCGGACTCAGAAGGGACCCAGTACTTC. Translated, it gives CASTPLSDSEGTQYF.

The gene calls are TRBV5-1 and TRBJ2-2, with a possible D match to TRBD2 (6 bases). The V and J ends lost 4 bases and 1 base respectively, with 11 bases between them. Germline CDR1 is SGHRS and CDR2 is YFSETQ. The CDR3 is 15 amino acids. The CDR3 coding sequence is TGCGCCAGCAGCCCGGGCGGGATGAACACCGGGGAGCTGTTTTTT. It is translated as CASSPGGMNTGELFF.

The chain combines TRBV4-1 with TRBJ1-5; no reliable D call. This CDR3 is 13 amino acids long. Germline values: CDR1 MGHRA, CDR2 YSYEKL. With 0 bases removed from V and 7 bases from J, the gap between germline ends came to 7 bases. The CDR3 loop is CASSQETRQPQHF. In nucleotides, the CDR3 is TGCGCCAGCAGCCAAGAGACACGACAGCCCCAGCATTTT.

The gene calls are TRBV3-1 (or the pseudogene TRBV3-2) and TRBJ2-7; 7 bases match TRBD1. The V gene end was trimmed by 0 bases and the J gene end by 2 bases; junction bases not matched to a gene: 7. The CDR3 covers 16 residues. Germline V gives CDR1 LGHDT, CDR2 YNNKEL (reference sequence). The CDR3 here is CASSQEARQGPYEQYV. The DNA of the CDR3 is TGTGCCAGCAGCCAAGAAGCGCGACAGGGACCCTACGAGCAGTACGTC.

The chain employs TRBV5-1 and TRBJ1-1, with TRBD1 as a possible D gene (5 bases). The length of the CDR3 is 14 residues. V gave up 0 bases and J gave up 5 bases, with 11 bases separating them. Germline lookup yields CDR1 SGHRS and CDR2 YFSETQ. CDR3 protein: CASSLAGDGTEAFF. The CDR3 DNA follows: TGCGCCAGCAGCTTGGCGGGGGATGGTACTGAAGCTTTCTTT.

V is TRBV10-3 and J is TRBJ1-1, with D maybe TRBD1 (6 bases). CDR1 is ENHRY, CDR2 SYGVKD, per germline. V was shortened by 6 bases and J by 0 bases, with 8 bases between the two germline ends. The CDR3 sequence is 13 residues long. The CDR3 here is CAIRGQLNTEAFF. In DNA form, the CDR3 reads TGTGCCATCAGAGGACAGTTGAACACTGAAGCTTTCTTT.